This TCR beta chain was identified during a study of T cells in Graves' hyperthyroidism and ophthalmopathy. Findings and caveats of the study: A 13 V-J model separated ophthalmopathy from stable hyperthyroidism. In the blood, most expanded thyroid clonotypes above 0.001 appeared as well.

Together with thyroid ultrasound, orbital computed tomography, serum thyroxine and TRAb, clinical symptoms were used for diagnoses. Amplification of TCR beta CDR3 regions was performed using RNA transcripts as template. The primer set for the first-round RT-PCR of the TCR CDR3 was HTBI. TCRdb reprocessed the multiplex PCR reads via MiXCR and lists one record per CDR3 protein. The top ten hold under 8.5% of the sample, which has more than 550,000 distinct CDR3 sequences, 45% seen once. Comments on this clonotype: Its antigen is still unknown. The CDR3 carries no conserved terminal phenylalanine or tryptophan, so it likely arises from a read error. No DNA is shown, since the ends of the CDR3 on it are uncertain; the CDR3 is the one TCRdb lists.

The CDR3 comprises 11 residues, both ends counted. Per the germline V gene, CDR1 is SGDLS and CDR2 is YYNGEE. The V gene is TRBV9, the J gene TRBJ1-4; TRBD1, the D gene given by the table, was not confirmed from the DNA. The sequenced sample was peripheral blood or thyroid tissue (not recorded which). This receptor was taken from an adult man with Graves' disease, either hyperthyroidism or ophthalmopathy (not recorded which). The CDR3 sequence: CASSARQAGNY.